This TCR beta chain is from a study of cytomegalovirus exposure and HLA in healthy donors. Study results and caveats: Other equally common chains were less clonally expanded than HLA-associated TCR beta chains, a later analysis showed.

The CDR3 spans 12 residues. The germline CDR1 and CDR2 sequences are SGDLS and YYNGEE. V gave up 4 bases and J gave up 3 bases, with 7 bases separating them. Primers: 60 Vbeta forward and 13 Jbeta reverse. Clones were sequenced by immunoSEQ multiplex PCR, and TCRdb holds only the in-frame ones, with some missing. This table has more than 95,000 clones, 15% to 20% appearing once. A note on this clone: Its antigen is not known.

Input material: PBMCs. This TCR came from a female donor in good health and CMV-seropositive. V usage is TRBV9 and J usage is TRBJ1-2; no definite D call. CDR3 sequence: CASSQNYYGYTF. CDR3 DNA: TGTGCCAGCAGCCAGAATTACTATGGCTACACCTTC.